The rows below give T cell receptor beta chains drawn from one sample of a study of T cells in localized non-small cell lung cancer. Clones were sequenced by immunoSEQ multiplex PCR, and TCRdb holds only the in-frame ones, with some missing. The sample carries 1,500 to 2,000 clones, 20% to 25% recorded once. The sample here was normal lung tissue next to the tumor, taken before any cancer treatment. The receptors here all came from a man aged 18-49 years with stage I lung adenocarcinoma. The CDR3 runs from the conserved cysteine through the conserved F or W. D genes are given only for firm matches. Expanded clones get a size class; other rows say once, few or many, or leave the size out.

D	V	J	size	CDR3	DNA
.	TRBV15	TRBJ1-2	.	CATSRDVGVYGYTF	TGTGCCACCAGCAGAGATGTGGGGGTATATGGCTACACCTTC
.	TRBV6-8	TRBJ1-5	.	CASSYSFNQPQHF	TGTGCCAGCAGTTACTCCTTCAATCAGCCCCAGCATTTT
.	TRBV25-1	TRBJ2-2	.	CASSEGGTGELFF	TGTGCCAGCAGCGAAGGTGGGACCGGGGAGCTGTTTTTT
TRBD2	TRBV7-7	TRBJ2-3	few	CASSQPAGAADTQYF	TGTGCCAGCAGCCAGCCAGCGGGGGCCGCAGATACGCAGTATTTT
.	TRBV6-8	TRBJ2-6	few	CATGRGANVLTF	TGTGCCACCGGTCGGGGGGCCAACGTCCTGACTTTC
.	TRBV10-3	TRBJ1-1	few	CAISEGQGPAFF	TGTGCCATCAGTGAGGGGCAGGGGCCCGCTTTCTTT
.	TRBV6-8	TRBJ1-1	few	CASSPRTVMNTEAFF	TGTGCCAGCAGTCCCCGGACAGTCATGAACACTGAAGCTTTCTTT
.	TRBV7-2	TRBJ1-1	few	CASSFLGDTEAFF	TGTGCCAGCAGCTTCCTGGGGGACACTGAAGCTTTCTTT
TRBD1	TRBV7-7	TRBJ1-2	.	CASQEGQTSNYGYTF	TGTGCCAGCCAGGAGGGACAGACCAGTAACTATGGCTACACCTTC
TRBD2	TRBV6-8	TRBJ2-7	.	CASRAGGVLEQYF	TGTGCCAGCAGGGCGGGGGGGGTATTGGAGCAGTACTTC
TRBD1	TRBV5-1	TRBJ1-1	.	CASSPRGTAFFMNTEAFF	TGCGCCAGCAGCCCGAGGGGGACAGCATTCTTCATGAACACTGAAGCTTTCTTT
TRBD2	TRBV28	TRBJ2-7	.	CAVSAGGSYEQYF	TGTGCCGTCTCAGCGGGGGGATCCTACGAGCAGTACTTC
.	TRBV2	TRBJ1-6	few	CASSLSSVGRRDPRSPLHF	TGTGCCAGCAGCTTAAGTTCGGTGGGTCGTCGGGACCCCCGGTCACCCCTCCACTTT
.	TRBV6-8	TRBJ1-1	.	CASRDMMTDINTEAFF	TGTGCCAGCAGGGATATGATGACAGACATAAACACTGAAGCTTTCTTT
.	TRBV15	TRBJ1-1	few	CATSRARTANTEAFF	TGTGCCACCAGCAGAGCTAGGACGGCGAACACTGAAGCTTTCTTT
TRBD1	TRBV30	TRBJ2-7	few	CACSRDRVGEQYF	TGTGCCTGCTCCAGGGACAGGGTCGGTGAGCAGTACTTC
TRBD1	TRBV25-1	TRBJ1-2	.	CASSAPGQGHYGYTF	TGTGCCAGCAGTGCCCCGGGACAGGGGCACTATGGCTACACCTTC
.	TRBV18	TRBJ2-7	.	CASSPAAGTYEQYF	TGTGCCAGCTCACCAGCGGCAGGAACCTACGAGCAGTACTTC
TRBD1	TRBV5-1	TRBJ2-7	.	CASSLDGQGLNEQYF	TGCGCCAGCAGCTTGGATGGACAGGGTTTGAACGAGCAGTACTTC
.	TRBV12-5	TRBJ2-3	.	CASGFGRTTDTQYF	TGTGCTAGTGGTTTTGGACGAACCACAGATACGCAGTATTTT